What follows are 19 T cell receptor beta chains derived from one specimen sequenced in a study of cytomegalovirus exposure and HLA in healthy donors. With 60 Vbeta and 13 Jbeta primers, the PCR was carried out. Profiling relied on immunoSEQ multiplex PCR, and the TCRdb table lists in-frame clones only, not all of them. The sample has tens of thousands of clones; the top ten hold 7.5% to 9%. Material: PBMCs. These TCRs come from a male donor in good health and CMV-seronegative.

The rearrangement links TRBV18 to TRBJ1-4, with TRBD1 as a possible D gene (5 bases). The CDR3 covers 14 residues. The germline CDR1 and CDR2 sequences are KGHSH and LQKENI. The germline V and J ends were trimmed by 0 bases and 5 bases, with 7 bases remaining between them. CDR3 in DNA: TGTGCCAGCTCACCACCGTCAGGGAATGAAAAACTGTTTTTT. It translates to CASSPPSGNEKLFF.

The rearrangement links TRBV2 to TRBJ2-4; weak D call: TRBD2 (5 bases). This CDR3 contains 17 residues. Trimming took 5 bases from V and 0 from J, leaving 17 bases between them. Germline-derived CDR1 and CDR2 are SNHLY and FYNNEI. This CDR3 reads CASSKSISGLAKNIQYF. The CDR3 bases are TGTGCCAGCAGTAAGTCTATAAGCGGACTAGCCAAAAACATTCAGTACTTC.

J is TRBJ1-5 and V is TRBV19, with no clear D. V dropped 10 bases and J dropped 3 bases, with 13 bases sitting between them. This CDR3 contains 13 residues. Germline-derived CDR1 and CDR2 are LNHDA and SQIVND (reference sequence). The DNA for the CDR3 is TGTGCCATCGCCCGGCAGGTCAATCAGCCCCAGCATTTT. It codes for CAIARQVNQPQHF.

This sequence joins TRBV5-1 and TRBJ2-3; a possible D gene is TRBD1 (5 bases). Germline CDR1 reads SGHRS; CDR2 reads YFSETQ. V gave up 0 bases and J gave up 6 bases, with 11 bases separating them. The CDR3 contains 14 residues. The DNA of the CDR3 is TGCGCCAGCAGCTTGGGTGGGGCGGCGGATACGCAGTATTTT. Residues: CASSLGGAADTQYF.

The V gene is TRBV27, the J gene TRBJ2-7; D is possibly TRBD2 (5 bases). Trimming removed 8 bases at V and 2 bases at J, with 13 bases between. Looked up from germline, CDR1 is MNHEY and CDR2 is SMNVEV (reference sequence). The CDR3 runs to 13 residues. The DNA for the CDR3 is TGTGCCAGCCGGCGAGGGTGGCCCTACGAGCAGTACTTC. Translating gives CASRRGWPYEQYF.

The chain links TRBV28 to TRBJ2-7; TRBD1 matches 9 bases. The CDR3 is made up of 16 amino acids. The V segment lost 6 bases and the J segment 2 bases; nucleotides outside the gene matches: 11. Germline V gene sequence: CDR1 MDHEN, CDR2 SYDVKM. CDR3: CASSPLDRGRTYEQYF. For the CDR3, the DNA is TGTGCCAGCAGCCCCCTCGACAGGGGGAGGACCTACGAGCAGTACTTC. Together with reference TRBV28 and TRBJ2-7, the CDR3 gives the full variable domain: DVKVTQSSRYLVKRTGEKVFLECVQDMDHENMFWYRQDPGLGLRLIYFSYDVKMKEKGDIPEGYSVSREKKERFSLILESASTNQTSMYLCASSPLDRGRTYEQYFGPGTRLTVT.

CDR3 residues: CASSLGGDSPLHF. The CDR3 DNA reads as TGTGCCAGCAGCTTAGGTGGAGACTCACCCCTCCACTTT. J is TRBJ1-6 and V is TRBV11-1; D is ambiguous. The CDR3 is 13 amino acids. Germline V gene data show CDR1 as SGHAT and CDR2 as FQDESV (reference sequence). The ends were cut back, 1 base at V and 10 bases at J, with 8 bases in the middle.

The chain employs TRBV5-4 and TRBJ2-1, with D tentatively TRBD2 (6 bases). This CDR3 is 15 amino acids long. The V gene's germline CDR1 is SGHNT and CDR2 YYREEE (reference sequence). V lost 2 bases to trimming and J lost 6 bases, with 15 bases between them. In DNA, the CDR3 is TGTGCCAGCAGCTTAACCGGGACTCCCACCAATGAGCAGTTCTTC. Its protein is CASSLTGTPTNEQFF.

The chain has TRBV27 and TRBJ1-1, with D possibly TRBD1 on 6 matching bases. The V and J ends lost 4 bases and 1 base respectively, with 10 bases between them. Germline loops: CDR1 MNHEY, CDR2 SMNVEV (reference sequence). The length of the CDR3 is 14 residues. This CDR3 is CASSWTVTNTEAFF. The CDR3 DNA reads TGTGCCAGCAGTTGGACAGTCACGAACACTGAAGCTTTCTTT.

This chain links TRBV2 with TRBJ2-1; D possibly corresponds to TRBD2 (5 bases). The CDR3 is 13 residues long. V was trimmed by 4 bases and J by 7 bases, leaving 11 bases between them. From germline, CDR1 is SNHLY and CDR2 FYNNEI. CDR3 sequence: CASSVFRGNEQFF. The CDR3, as DNA: TGTGCCAGCAGTGTGTTCCGGGGTAATGAGCAGTTCTTC.

This chain joins TRBV6-5 and TRBJ2-3; maybe TRBD2 (6 bases). This CDR3 comprises 15 residues. V lost 0 bases to trimming and J lost 3 bases, with 10 bases between them. CDR1 and CDR2 (germline): MNHEY, SVGAGI. CDR3 sequence: CASSYSGGGTDTQYF. CDR3 coding DNA: TGTGCCAGCAGTTACTCAGGTGGAGGGACAGATACGCAGTATTTT.

The chain uses TRBV27 and TRBJ2-2, with D maybe TRBD2 (5 bases). This CDR3 contains 16 residues. Germline V gene lookup returns CDR1 MNHEY and CDR2 SMNVEV (reference sequence). V gave up 6 bases and J gave up 5 bases, with 19 bases separating them. This CDR3 reads CASSRTASLGTGELFF. The CDR3, as DNA: TGTGCCAGCAGCCGCACGGCTAGCCTTGGGACCGGGGAGCTGTTTTTT.

The chain has TRBV30 and TRBJ1-2; a possible D gene is TRBD1 (5 bases). The CDR3 has 15 residues. Germline V gene data show CDR1 as GTSNPN and CDR2 as SVGIG (reference sequence). Trimming took 3 bases from V and 3 from J, leaving 17 bases between them. The CDR3 nucleotides are TGTGCCTGGAGCCTATGGCAGGGCCCACACTATGGCTACACCTTC. As protein: CAWSLWQGPHYGYTF. The variable domain in full, with the rest retrieved from reference TRBV30 and TRBJ1-2, is SQTIHQWPATLVQPVGSPLSLECTVEGTSNPNLYWYRQAAGRGLQLLFYSVGIGQISSEVPQNLSASRPQDRQFILSSKKLLLSDSGFYLCAWSLWQGPHYGYTFGSGTRLTVV.

This chain connects TRBV9 to TRBJ1-3, with no clear D. Trimming left V 0 bases short and J 0 bases short, with 7 bases between. The CDR3 has 15 amino acids. The V gene's germline CDR1 is SGDLS and CDR2 YYNGEE. CDR3 region: CASSVASSSGNTIYF. CDR3 nucleotides: TGTGCCAGCAGCGTAGCTAGCAGCTCTGGAAACACCATATATTTT.

The rearrangement joins TRBV20-1 to TRBJ1-2, with 7 bases aligning to TRBD1. This CDR3 spans 11 amino acids. CDR1 and CDR2 (germline): DFQATT, SNEGSKA (reference sequence). The CDR3: CRPRGAYGYTF. Here the CDR3 DNA reads TGCAGACCCAGGGGGGCCTATGGCTACACCTTC.

The rearrangement joins TRBV7-8 to TRBJ2-1; a possible D gene is TRBD2 (5 bases). The CDR3 loop spans 18 amino acids. V lost 4 bases to trimming and J lost 0 bases, with 19 bases between them. Per the germline V gene, CDR1 is SGHVS and CDR2 is FQNEAQ. The CDR3 DNA is TGTGCCAGCAGCTCACCCATAAGCGGACCGAGCTCCTACAATGAGCAGTTCTTC. This gives the protein CASSSPISGPSSYNEQFF.

J is TRBJ2-7 and V is TRBV4-1; weak D call: TRBD2 (5 bases). The CDR3 is 13 amino acids. Germline loops: CDR1 MGHRA, CDR2 YSYEKL. V shed 4 bases and J shed 4 bases, with 11 bases lying between them. The CDR3, as DNA: TGCGCCAGCAGCCGCGGACTGGTGTACGAGCAGTACTTC. Translating gives CASSRGLVYEQYF.

The chain is built from TRBV7-8 and TRBJ2-1, with 11 bases identical to TRBD2. J was trimmed by 14 bases and V by 1 base; bases with no gene match: 4. The CDR3 is 13 amino acids. Germline values: CDR1 SGHVS, CDR2 FQNEAQ. The CDR3 is CASSLGGTSGKFF. In DNA, the CDR3 is TGTGCCAGCAGCTTAGGGGGGACTAGCGGAAAGTTCTTC.

Here the CDR3 reads CASSQDVAWEQYF. In DNA form, the CDR3 reads TGCGCCAGCAGCCAAGATGTAGCCTGGGAGCAGTACTTC. The chain links TRBV4-3 to TRBJ2-7; D is unresolved. CDR3 length: 13 residues. Germline CDR1 reads LGHNA; CDR2 reads YSLEER. V was cut by 0 bases and J by 7 bases, with 10 bases left in between.